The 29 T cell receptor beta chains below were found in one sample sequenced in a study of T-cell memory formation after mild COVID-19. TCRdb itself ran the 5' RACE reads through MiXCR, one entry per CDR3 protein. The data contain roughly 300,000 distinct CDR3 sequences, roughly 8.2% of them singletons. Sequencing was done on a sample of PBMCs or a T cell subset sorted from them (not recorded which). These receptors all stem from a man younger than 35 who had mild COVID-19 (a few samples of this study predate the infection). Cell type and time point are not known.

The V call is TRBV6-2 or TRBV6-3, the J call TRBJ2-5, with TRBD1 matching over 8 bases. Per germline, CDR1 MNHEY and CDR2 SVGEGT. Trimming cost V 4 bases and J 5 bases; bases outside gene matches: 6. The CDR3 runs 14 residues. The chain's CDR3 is CASSWTGSWETQYF. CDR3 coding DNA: TGTGCCAGCAGTTGGACAGGGTCATGGGAGACCCAGTACTTC.

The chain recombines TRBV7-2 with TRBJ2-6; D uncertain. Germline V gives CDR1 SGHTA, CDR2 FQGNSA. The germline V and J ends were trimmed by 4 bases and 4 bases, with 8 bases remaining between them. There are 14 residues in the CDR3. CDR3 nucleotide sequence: TGTGCCAGCAGCTCGGGCGGAGGGGCCAACGTCCTGACTTTC. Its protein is CASSSGGGANVLTF.

This chain's CDR3 is CASSPPAVLETQYF. DNA of the CDR3: TGTGCCAGCTCACCACCGGCGGTATTAGAGACCCAGTACTTC. The chain is built from TRBV18 and TRBJ2-5; D remains ambiguous. The length of the CDR3 is 14 residues. In germline, CDR1 is KGHSH, CDR2 LQKENI. Trimming pared 0 bases from V and 4 bases from J, leaving 9 bases between. Drawing the rest from reference TRBV18 and TRBJ2-5, the complete variable domain is NAGVMQNPRHLVRRRGQEARLRCSPMKGHSHVYWYRQLPEEGLKFMVYLQKENIIDESGMPKERFSAEFPKEGPSILRIQQVVRGDSAAYFCASSPPAVLETQYFGPGTRLLVL.

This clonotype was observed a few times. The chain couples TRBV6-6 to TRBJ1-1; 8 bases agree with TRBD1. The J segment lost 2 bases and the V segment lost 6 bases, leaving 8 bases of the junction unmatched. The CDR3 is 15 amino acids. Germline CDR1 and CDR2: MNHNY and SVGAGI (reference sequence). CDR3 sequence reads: CASSRGQGFNTEAFF. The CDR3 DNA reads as TGTGCCAGCAGCCGTGGACAGGGATTTAACACTGAAGCTTTCTTT.

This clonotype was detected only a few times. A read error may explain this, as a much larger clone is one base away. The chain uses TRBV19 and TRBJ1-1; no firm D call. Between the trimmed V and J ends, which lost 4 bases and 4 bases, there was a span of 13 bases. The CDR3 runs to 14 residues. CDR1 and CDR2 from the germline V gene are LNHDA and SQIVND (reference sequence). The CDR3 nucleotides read TGTGCCAGTAGTACTTTCAGTTTTGGCACTGAAGCTTTCTTT. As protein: CASSTFSFGTEAFF.

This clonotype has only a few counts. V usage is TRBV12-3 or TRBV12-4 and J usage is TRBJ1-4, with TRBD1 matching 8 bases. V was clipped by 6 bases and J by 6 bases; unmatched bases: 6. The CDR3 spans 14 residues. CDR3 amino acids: CASRATGEDEKLFF. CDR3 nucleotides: TGTGCCAGCAGGGCGACAGGGGAAGATGAAAAACTGTTTTTT.

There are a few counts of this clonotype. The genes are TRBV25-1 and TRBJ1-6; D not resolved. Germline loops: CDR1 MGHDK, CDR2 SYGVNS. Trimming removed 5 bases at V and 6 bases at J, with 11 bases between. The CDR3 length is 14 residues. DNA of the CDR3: TGTGCCAGCAGTTTCGGCAGCTTTAATTCACCCCTCCACTTT. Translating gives CASSFGSFNSPLHF.

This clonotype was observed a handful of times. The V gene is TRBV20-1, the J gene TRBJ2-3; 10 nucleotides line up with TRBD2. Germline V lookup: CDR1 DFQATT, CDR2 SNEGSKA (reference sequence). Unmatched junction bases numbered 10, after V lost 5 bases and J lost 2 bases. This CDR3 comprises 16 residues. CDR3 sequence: CSAPTPAGGPTDTQYF. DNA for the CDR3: TGCAGTGCTCCTACCCCAGCGGGGGGGCCCACAGATACGCAGTATTTT.

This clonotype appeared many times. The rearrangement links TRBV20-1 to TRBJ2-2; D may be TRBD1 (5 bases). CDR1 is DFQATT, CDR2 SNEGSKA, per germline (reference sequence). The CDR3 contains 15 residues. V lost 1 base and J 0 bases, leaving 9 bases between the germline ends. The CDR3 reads CSARAGHSNTGELFF. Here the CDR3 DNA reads TGCAGTGCTAGAGCAGGGCACTCGAACACCGGGGAGCTGTTTTTT.

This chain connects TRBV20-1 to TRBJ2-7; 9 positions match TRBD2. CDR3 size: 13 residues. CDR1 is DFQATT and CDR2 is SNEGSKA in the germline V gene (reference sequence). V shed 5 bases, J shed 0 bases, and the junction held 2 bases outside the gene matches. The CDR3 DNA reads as TGCAGTGCTGCGGGGGGGCCCTCCTACGAGCAGTACTTC. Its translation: CSAAGGPSYEQYF.

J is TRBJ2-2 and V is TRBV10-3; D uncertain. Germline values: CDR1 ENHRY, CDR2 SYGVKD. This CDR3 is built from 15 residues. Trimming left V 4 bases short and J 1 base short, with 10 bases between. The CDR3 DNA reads TGTGCCATCAGTGTCGGTCTACTGAACACCGGGGAGCTGTTTTTT. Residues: CAISVGLLNTGELFF.

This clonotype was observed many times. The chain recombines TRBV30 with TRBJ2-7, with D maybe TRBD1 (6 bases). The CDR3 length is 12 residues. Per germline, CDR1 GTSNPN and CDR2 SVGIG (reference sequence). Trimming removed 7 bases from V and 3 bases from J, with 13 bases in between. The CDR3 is CASQGGDYEQYF. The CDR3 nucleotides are TGTGCCTCACAGGGTGGGGACTACGAGCAGTACTTC.

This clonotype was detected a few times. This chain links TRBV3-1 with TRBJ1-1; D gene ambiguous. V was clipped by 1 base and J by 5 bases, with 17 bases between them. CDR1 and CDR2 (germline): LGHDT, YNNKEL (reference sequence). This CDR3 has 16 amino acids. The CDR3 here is CASSQVVASQRTEAFF. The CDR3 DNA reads TGTGCCAGCAGCCAAGTAGTCGCCTCGCAGAGAACTGAAGCTTTCTTT.

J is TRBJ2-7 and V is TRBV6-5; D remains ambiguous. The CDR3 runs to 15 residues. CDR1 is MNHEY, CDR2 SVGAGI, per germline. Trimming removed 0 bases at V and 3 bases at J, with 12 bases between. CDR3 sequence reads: CASSYSKAFLYEQYF. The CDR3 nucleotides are TGTGCCAGCAGTTACTCGAAGGCCTTCCTCTACGAGCAGTACTTC.

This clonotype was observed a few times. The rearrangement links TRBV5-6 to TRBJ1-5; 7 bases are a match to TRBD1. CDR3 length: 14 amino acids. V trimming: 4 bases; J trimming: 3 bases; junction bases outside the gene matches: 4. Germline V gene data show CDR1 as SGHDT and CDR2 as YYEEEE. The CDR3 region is CASSPGQINQPQHF. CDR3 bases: TGTGCCAGCAGCCCGGGACAGATCAATCAGCCCCAGCATTTT.

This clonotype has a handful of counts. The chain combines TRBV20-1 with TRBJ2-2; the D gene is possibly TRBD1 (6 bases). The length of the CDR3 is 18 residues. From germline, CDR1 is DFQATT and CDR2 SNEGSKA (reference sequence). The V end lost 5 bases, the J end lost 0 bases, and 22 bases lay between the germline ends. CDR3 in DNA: TGCAGTGCTGCGATTGCCAGGGGCGGGCTGGCGAACACCGGGGAGCTGTTTTTT. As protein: CSAAIARGGLANTGELFF.

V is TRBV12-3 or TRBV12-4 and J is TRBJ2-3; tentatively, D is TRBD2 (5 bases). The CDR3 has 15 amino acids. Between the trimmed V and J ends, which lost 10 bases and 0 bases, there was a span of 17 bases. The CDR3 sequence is CAISAGMTSTDTQYF. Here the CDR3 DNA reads TGTGCCATCTCCGCCGGGATGACTAGCACAGATACGCAGTATTTT.

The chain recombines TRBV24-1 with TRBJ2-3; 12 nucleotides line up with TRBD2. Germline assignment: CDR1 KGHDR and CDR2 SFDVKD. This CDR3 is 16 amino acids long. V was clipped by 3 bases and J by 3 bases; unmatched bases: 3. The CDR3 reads CATSDRLAGDTDTQYF. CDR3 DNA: TGTGCCACCAGTGATCGACTAGCGGGAGATACAGATACGCAGTATTTT.

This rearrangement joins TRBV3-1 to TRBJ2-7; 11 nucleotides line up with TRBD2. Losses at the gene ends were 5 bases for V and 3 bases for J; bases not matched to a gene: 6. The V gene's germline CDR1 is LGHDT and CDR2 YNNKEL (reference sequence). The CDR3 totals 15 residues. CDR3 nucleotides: TGTGCCAGCAGCAGTAGGACTAGCGGGCGCTACGAGCAGTACTTC. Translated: CASSSRTSGRYEQYF.

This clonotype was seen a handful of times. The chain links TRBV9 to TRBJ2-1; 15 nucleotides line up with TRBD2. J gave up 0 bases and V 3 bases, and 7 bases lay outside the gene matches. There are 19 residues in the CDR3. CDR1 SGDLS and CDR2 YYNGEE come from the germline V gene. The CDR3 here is CASSEGLAGGPSSYNEQFF. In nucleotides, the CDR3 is TGTGCCAGCAGCGAGGGACTAGCGGGGGGCCCGAGCTCCTACAATGAGCAGTTCTTC.

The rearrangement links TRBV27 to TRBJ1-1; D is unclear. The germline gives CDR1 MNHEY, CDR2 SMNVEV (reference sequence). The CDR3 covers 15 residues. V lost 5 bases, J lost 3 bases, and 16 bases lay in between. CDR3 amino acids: CASSLSQIGYTEAFF. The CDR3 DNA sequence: TGTGCCAGCAGTCTCAGCCAGATAGGGTACACTGAAGCTTTCTTT.

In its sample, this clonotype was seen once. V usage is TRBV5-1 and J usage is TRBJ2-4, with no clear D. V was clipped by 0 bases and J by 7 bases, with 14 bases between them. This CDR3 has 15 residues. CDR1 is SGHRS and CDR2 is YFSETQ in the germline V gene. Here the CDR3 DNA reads TGCGCCAGCAGCTTGGACGCGGTTAATAAGAACATTCAGTACTTC. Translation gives CASSLDAVNKNIQYF.

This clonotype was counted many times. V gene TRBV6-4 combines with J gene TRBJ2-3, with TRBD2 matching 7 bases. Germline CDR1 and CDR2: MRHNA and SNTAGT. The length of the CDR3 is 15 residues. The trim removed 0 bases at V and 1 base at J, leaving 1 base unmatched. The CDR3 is CASSDSSGGTDTQYF. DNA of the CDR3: TGTGCCAGCAGTGACTCGAGCGGGGGCACAGATACGCAGTATTTT.

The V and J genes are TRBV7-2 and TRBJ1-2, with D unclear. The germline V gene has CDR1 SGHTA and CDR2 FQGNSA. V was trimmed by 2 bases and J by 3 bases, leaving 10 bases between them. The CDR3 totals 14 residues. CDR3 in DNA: TGTGCCAGCAGCTTAAGGGTGGCAGACTATGGCTACACCTTC. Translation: CASSLRVADYGYTF.

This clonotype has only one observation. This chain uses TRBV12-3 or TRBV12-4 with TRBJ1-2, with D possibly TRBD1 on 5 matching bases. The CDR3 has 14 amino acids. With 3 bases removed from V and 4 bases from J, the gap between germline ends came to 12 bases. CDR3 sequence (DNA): TGTGCCAGCAGTTTCGGCCAGGGTCTCTATGGCTACACCTTC. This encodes CASSFGQGLYGYTF.

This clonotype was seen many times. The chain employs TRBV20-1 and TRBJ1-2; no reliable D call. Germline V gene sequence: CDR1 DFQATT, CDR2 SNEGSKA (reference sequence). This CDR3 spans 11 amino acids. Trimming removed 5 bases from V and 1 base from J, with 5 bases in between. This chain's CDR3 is CSAPDNYGYTF. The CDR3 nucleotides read TGCAGTGCTCCAGATAACTATGGCTACACCTTC.

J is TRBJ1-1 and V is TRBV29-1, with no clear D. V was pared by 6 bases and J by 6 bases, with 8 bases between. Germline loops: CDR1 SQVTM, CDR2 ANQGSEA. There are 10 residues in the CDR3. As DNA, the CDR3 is TGCAGCGTGGGCCAGCCTGAAGCTTTCTTT. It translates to CSVGQPEAFF.

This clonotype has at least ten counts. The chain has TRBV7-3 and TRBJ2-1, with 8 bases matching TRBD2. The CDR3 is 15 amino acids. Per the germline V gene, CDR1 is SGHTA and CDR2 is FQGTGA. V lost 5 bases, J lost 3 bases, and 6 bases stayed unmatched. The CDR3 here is CASSTSGGFYNEQFF. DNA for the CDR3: TGTGCCAGCAGCACAAGCGGGGGATTCTACAATGAGCAGTTCTTC.

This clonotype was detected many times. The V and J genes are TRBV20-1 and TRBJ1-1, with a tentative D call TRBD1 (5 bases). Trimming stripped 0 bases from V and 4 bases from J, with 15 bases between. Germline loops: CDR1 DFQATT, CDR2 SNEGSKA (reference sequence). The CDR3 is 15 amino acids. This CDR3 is CSARDQGWRGTEAFF. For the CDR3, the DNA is TGCAGTGCTAGAGATCAAGGGTGGAGGGGCACTGAAGCTTTCTTT.